One TCR beta chain is described in this entry. Its antigen is unidentified. At one of its ends the junction is not consistent with the germline gene, which may arise from a read error. Researchers reported that TCR beta cDNA libraries carried unique molecular identifiers. Between roughly 0.9 and 11 million T cells gave rise to some 520,000 cDNA molecules. TCRdb reanalysed the PCR reads using MiXCR and keeps one entry per CDR3 protein. This table has some 240,000 distinct CDR3 sequences, 35% to 40% appearing once. The sample is drawn from a study of post-analysis software for immune sequencing data. Study as a whole: Some patients lacked subtype; others had relapsing-remitting, secondary progressive or progressive-relapsing disease. Study-level points and caveats: Controls showed significantly higher normalized Chao1 diversity than did multiple sclerosis patients.

The sequenced material came from blood. The clonotype was recovered from a girl aged 5 to 17 with multiple sclerosis.

In DNA form, the CDR3 reads TGTGTCAGCAGCGTAGCGATGGGGTCCCCCAACTATGGCTACACCTTC. This translates into CVSSVAMGSPNYGYTF. The genes are TRBV9 and TRBJ1-2; D not resolved. The germline gives CDR1 SGDLS, CDR2 YYNGEE. The CDR3 runs 16 residues.